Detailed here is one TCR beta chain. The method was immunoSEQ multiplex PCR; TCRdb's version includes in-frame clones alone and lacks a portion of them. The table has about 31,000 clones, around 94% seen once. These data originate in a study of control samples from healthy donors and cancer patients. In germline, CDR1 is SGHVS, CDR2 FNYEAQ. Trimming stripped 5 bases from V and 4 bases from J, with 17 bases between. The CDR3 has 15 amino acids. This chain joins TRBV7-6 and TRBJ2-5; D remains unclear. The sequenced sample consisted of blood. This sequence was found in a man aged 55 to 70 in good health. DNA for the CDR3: TGTGCCAGCAGCCGGTCGGGTTTGGAAGGAGAGACCCAGTACTTC. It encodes CASSRSGLEGETQYF.